This T cell receptor beta chain was identified in a study of cytomegalovirus exposure and HLA in healthy donors. Points from the study as a whole: Presence/absence analyses took donor sequencing depth as roughly uniform. The study dropped some indistinguishable V segments, TRBV6-2 and TRBV6-3 among them.

In regard to this clone: As yet, its antigen is unknown.

PCR employed 60 Vbeta and 13 Jbeta primers. Generated by immunoSEQ multiplex PCR, the TCRdb table keeps only in-frame clones and is missing some. The data show about 160,000 clones, under 75% seen once. The CDR3 has 16 residues. Germline trimming cut 4 bases from V and 1 base from J; bases unmatched to any gene: 9. Germline loops: CDR1 LNHNV, CDR2 YYDKDF (reference sequence). The rearrangement links TRBV15 to TRBJ1-2; 7 bases are a match to TRBD1. Sequencing was performed on PBMCs. The receptor was isolated from a man aged 35 to 55 in good health and CMV-seropositive. The CDR3 sequence: CATSKDRQLDNYGYTF. DNA of the CDR3: TGTGCCACCAGCAAGGACAGGCAATTAGATAACTATGGCTACACCTTC. The entire variable domain, with the rest obtained from reference TRBV15 and TRBJ1-2, is as follows: DAMVIQNPRYQVTQFGKPVTLSCSQTLNHNVMYWYQQKSSQAPKLLFHYYDKDFNNEADTPDNFQSRRPNTSFCFLDIRSPGLGDTAMYLCATSKDRQLDNYGYTFGSGTRLTVV.